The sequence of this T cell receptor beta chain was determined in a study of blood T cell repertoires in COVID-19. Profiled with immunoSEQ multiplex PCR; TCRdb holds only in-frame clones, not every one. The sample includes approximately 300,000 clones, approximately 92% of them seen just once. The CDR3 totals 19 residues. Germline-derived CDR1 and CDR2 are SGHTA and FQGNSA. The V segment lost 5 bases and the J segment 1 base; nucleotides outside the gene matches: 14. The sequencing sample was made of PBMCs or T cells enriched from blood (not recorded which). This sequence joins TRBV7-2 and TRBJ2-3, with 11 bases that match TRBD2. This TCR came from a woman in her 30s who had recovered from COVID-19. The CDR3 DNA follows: TGTGCCAGCAGCCTACCCAACCCGACTAGCGGGATGGGCACAGATACGCAGTATTTT. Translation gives CASSLPNPTSGMGTDTQYF.